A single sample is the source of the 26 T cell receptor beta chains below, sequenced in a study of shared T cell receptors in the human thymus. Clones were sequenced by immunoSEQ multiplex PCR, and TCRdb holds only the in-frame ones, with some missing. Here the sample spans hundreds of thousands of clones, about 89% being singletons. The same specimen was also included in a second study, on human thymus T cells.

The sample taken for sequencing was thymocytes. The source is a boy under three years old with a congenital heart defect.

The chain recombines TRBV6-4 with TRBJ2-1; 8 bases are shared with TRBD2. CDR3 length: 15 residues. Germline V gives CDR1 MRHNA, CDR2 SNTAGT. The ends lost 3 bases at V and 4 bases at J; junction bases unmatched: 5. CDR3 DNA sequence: TGTGCCAGCAGTGATATTCTAGCGGGTTACAATGAGCAGTTCTTC. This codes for CASSDILAGYNEQFF.

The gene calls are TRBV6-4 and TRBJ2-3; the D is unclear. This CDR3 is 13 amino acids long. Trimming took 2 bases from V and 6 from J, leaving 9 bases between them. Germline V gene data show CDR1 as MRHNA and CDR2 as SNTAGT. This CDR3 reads CASSDRPSDTQYF. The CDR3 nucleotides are TGTGCCAGCAGTGACCGTCCCTCGGATACGCAGTATTTT.

In DNA, the CDR3 is TGTGCCAGCAGCCATTGGACTAGCGGGAGGGATACGCAGTATTTT. This translates into CASSHWTSGRDTQYF. The rearrangement joins TRBV14 to TRBJ2-3; TRBD2 matches 14 bases. CDR1 SGHDN and CDR2 FVKESK come from the germline V gene. V shed 3 bases and J 6 bases; nucleotides not matched to a gene: 2. CDR3 length equals 15 residues.

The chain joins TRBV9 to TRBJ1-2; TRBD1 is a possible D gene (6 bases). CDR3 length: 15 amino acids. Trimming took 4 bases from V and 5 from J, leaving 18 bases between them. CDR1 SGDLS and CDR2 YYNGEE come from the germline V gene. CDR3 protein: CASSFRDPGAYGYTF. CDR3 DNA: TGTGCCAGCAGCTTCCGAGACCCAGGGGCGTATGGCTACACCTTC.

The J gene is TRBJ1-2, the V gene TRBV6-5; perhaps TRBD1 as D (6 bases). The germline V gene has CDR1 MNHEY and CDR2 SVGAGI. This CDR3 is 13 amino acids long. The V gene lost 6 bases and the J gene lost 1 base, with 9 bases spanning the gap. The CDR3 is CASSLDSNYGYTF. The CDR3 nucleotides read TGTGCCAGCAGCTTGGACAGTAACTATGGCTACACCTTC.

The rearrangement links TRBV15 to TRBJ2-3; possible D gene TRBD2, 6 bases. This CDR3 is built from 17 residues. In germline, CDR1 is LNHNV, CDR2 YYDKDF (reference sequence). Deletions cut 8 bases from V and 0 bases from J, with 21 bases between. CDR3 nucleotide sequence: TGTGCCACCGGACTATCGTGCGGGCAAGCTAGCACAGATACGCAGTATTTT. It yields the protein CATGLSCGQASTDTQYF.

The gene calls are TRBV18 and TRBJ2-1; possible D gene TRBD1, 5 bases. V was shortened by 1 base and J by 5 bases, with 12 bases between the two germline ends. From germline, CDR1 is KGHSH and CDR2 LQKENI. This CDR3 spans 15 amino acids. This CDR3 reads CASSPQGSLNNEQFF. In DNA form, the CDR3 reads TGTGCCAGCTCACCACAGGGGTCTTTAAACAATGAGCAGTTCTTC.

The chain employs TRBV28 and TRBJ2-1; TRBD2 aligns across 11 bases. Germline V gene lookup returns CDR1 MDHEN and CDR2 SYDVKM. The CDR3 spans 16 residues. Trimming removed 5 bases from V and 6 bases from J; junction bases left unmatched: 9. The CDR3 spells CASSPGLAGKFNEQFF. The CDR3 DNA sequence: TGTGCCAGCAGTCCCGGACTAGCGGGTAAATTCAATGAGCAGTTCTTC.

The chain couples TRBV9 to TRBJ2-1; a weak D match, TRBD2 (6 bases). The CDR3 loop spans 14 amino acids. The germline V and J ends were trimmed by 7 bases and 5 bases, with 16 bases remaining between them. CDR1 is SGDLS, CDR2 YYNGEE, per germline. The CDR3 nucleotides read TGTGCCAGCCAAAGGGGACTTCTCCACAATGAGCAGTTCTTC. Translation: CASQRGLLHNEQFF. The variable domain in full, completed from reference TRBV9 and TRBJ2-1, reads DSGVTQTPKHLITATGQRVTLRCSPRSGDLSVYWYQQSLDQGLQFLIQYYNGEERAKGNILERFSAQQFPDLHSELNLSSLELGDSALYFCASQRGLLHNEQFFGPGTRLTVL.

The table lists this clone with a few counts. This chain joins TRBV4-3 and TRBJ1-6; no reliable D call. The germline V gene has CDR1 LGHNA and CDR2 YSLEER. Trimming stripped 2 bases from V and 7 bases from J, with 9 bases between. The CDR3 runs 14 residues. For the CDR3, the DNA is TGCGCCAGCAGCCAAACAGAAGCAAATTCACCCCTCCACTTT. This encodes CASSQTEANSPLHF.

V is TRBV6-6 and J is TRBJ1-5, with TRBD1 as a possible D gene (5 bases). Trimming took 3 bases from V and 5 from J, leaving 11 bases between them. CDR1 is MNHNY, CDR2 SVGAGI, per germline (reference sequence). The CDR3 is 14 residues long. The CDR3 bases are TGTGCCAGCAGTTATGCGGGGGTCCATCAGCCCCAGCATTTT. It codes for CASSYAGVHQPQHF.

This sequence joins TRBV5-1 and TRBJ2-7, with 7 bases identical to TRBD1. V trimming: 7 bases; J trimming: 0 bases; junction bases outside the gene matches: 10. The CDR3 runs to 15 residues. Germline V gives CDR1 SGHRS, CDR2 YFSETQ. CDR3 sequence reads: CASAWSGTDSYEQYF. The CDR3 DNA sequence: TGCGCCAGCGCTTGGTCGGGGACAGACTCCTACGAGCAGTACTTC.

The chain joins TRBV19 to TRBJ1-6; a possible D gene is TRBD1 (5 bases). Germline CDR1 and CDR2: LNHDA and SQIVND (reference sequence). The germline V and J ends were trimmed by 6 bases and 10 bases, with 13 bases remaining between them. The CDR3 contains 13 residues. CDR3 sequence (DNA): TGTGCCAGTAGCCACCACGGGGGATCACCCCTCCACTTT. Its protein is CASSHHGGSPLHF.

CDR3 region: CASSLLAGVRSGYTF. The CDR3 nucleotides are TGTGCCAGCAGCTTATTAGCAGGGGTAAGATCCGGCTACACCTTC. This chain connects TRBV7-9 to TRBJ1-2; D possibly corresponds to TRBD1 (6 bases). V lost 2 bases and J 8 bases, leaving 18 bases between the germline ends. CDR1 is SEHNR, CDR2 FQNEAQ, per germline (reference sequence). The CDR3 length is 15 residues.

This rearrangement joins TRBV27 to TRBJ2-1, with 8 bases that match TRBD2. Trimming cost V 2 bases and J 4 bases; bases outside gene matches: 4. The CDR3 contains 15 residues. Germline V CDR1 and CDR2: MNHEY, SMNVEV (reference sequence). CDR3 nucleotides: TGTGCCAGCAGTTTAGGCCAGCGGGGGTACAATGAGCAGTTCTTC. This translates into CASSLGQRGYNEQFF.

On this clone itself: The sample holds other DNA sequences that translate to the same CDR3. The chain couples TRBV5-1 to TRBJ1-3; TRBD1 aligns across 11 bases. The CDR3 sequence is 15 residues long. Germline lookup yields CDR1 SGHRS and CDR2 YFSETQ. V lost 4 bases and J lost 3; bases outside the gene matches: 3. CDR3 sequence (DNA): TGCGCCAGCAGCCTGGGACAGGGGGTTGGAAACACCATATATTTT. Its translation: CASSLGQGVGNTIYF.

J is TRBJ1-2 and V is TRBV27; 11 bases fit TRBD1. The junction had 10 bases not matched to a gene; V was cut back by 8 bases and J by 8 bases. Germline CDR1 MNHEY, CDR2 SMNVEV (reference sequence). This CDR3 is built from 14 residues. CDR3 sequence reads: CASCAGQGARGYTF. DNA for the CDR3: TGTGCCAGCTGCGCCGGACAGGGGGCAAGGGGCTACACCTTC.

The CDR3 coding sequence is TGCAGCGCTCCTCGGGGGGGTCCCTACAATGAGCAGTTCTTC. Translated, it gives CSAPRGGPYNEQFF. The chain recombines TRBV29-1 with TRBJ2-1, with 8 bases matching TRBD2. Trimming cost V 7 bases and J 2 bases; bases outside gene matches: 7. Germline V lookup: CDR1 SQVTM, CDR2 ANQGSEA. The CDR3 loop spans 14 amino acids.

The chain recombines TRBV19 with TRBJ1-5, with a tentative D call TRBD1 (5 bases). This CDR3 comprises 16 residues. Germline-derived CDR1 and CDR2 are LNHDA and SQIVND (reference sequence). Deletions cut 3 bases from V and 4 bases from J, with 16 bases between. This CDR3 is CASSMVRRGRNQPQHF. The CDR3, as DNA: TGTGCCAGTAGTATGGTGAGGAGGGGCCGGAATCAGCCCCAGCATTTT. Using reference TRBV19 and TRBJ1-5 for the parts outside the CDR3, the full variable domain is DGGITQSPKYLFRKEGQNVTLSCEQNLNHDAMYWYRQDPGQGLRLIYYSQIVNDFQKGDIAEGYSVSREKKESFPLTVTSAQKNPTAFYLCASSMVRRGRNQPQHFGDGTRLSIL.

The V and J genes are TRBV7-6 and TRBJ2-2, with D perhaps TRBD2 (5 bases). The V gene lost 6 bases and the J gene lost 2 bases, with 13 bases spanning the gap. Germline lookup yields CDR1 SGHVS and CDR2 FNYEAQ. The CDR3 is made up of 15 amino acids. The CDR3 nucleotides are TGTGCCAGCAGACCAGAACGGACTAACACCGGGGAGCTGTTTTTT. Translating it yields CASRPERTNTGELFF.

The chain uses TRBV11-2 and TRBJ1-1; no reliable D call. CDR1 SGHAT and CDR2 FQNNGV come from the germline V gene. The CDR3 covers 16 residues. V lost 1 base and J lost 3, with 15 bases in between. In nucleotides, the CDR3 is TGTGCCAGCAGCTTAGGAGGGTTCGGGGAGGACACTGAAGCTTTCTTT. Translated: CASSLGGFGEDTEAFF. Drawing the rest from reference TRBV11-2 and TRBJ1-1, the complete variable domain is EAGVAQSPRYKIIEKRQSVAFWCNPISGHATLYWYQQILGQGPKLLIQFQNNGVVDDSQLPKDRFSAERLKGVDSTLKIQPAKLEDSAVYLCASSLGGFGEDTEAFFGQGTRLTVV.

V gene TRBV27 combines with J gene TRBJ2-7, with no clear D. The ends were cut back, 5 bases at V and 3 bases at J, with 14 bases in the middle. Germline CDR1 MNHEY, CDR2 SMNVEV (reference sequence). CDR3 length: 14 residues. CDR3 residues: CASSHQENNYEQYF. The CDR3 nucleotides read TGTGCCAGCAGTCACCAAGAAAACAACTACGAGCAGTACTTC.

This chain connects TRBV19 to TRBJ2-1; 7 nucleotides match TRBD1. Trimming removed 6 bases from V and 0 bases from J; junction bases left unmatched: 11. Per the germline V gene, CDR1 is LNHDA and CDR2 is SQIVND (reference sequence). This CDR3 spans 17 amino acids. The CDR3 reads CASSHEQGQNSYNEQFF. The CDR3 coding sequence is TGTGCCAGTAGCCACGAACAGGGACAGAACTCCTACAATGAGCAGTTCTTC.

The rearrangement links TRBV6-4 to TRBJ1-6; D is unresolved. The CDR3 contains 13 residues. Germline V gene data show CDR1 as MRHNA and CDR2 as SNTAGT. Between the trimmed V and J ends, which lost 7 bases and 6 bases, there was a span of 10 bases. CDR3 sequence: CASKMNSNSPLHF. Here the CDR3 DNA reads TGTGCCAGCAAGATGAATAGTAATTCACCCCTCCACTTT.

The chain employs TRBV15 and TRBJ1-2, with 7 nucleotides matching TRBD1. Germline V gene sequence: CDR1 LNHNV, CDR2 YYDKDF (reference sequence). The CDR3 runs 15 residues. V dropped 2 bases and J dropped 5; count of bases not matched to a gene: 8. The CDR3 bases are TGTGCCACCAGCAGACGAACGACAGGGCATTATGGCTACACCTTC. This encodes CATSRRTTGHYGYTF.

The CDR3 is CASSFLSVNEKLFF. The CDR3 DNA is TGTGCCAGCAGCTTCTTGAGCGTTAATGAAAAACTGTTTTTT. The chain carries TRBV7-9 and TRBJ1-4; D ambiguous. The CDR3 runs 14 residues. Per the germline V gene, CDR1 is SEHNR and CDR2 is FQNEAQ (reference sequence). The ends were cut back, 3 bases at V and 4 bases at J, with 9 bases in the middle.